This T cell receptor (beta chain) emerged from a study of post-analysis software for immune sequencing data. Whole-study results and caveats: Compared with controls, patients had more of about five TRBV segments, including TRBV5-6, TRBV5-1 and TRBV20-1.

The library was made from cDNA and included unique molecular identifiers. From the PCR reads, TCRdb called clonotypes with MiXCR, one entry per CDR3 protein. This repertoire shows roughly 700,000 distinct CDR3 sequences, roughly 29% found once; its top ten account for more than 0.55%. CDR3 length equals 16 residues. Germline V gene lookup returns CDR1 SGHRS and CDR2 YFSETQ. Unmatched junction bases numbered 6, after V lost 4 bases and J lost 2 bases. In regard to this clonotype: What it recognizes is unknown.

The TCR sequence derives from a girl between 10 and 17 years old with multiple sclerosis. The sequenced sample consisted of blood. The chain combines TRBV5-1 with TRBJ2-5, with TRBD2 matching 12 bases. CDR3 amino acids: CASSGGGLAGQETQYF. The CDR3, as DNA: TGCGCCAGCAGCGGGGGCGGACTAGCGGGACAAGAGACCCAGTACTTC.